This T cell receptor beta chain was identified in a study of PD-1 blockade in classical Hodgkin lymphoma. Points from the study as a whole: A significant rise in TCR diversity by C4D1 was seen for CD4+ but not CD8+ cells.

Assay: immunoSEQ multiplex PCR; the TCRdb copy retains only in-frame clones and omits some. Of about 13,000 clones listed, about 94% are singletons. About this clone itself: No antigen is known for it.

Brentuximab vedotin exposure varied among the patients, all of whom had relapsed after autologous stem cell transplantation. Complete response, partial response or progressive disease was recorded as best response. Germline values: CDR1 SGHRS, CDR2 YFSETQ. The CDR3 runs to 15 residues. With 3 bases removed from V and 6 bases from J, the gap between germline ends came to 15 bases. The source of this sequence is a human donor with classical Hodgkin lymphoma. The sample was peripheral blood mononuclear cells (PBMCs), taken at baseline. The chain has TRBV5-1 and TRBJ2-2, with D possibly called TRBD1 or TRBD2 (6 bases each). This chain's CDR3 is CASSSSRRGAGELFF. The DNA for the CDR3 is TGCGCCAGCAGCTCTTCACGGAGGGGGGCCGGGGAGCTGTTTTTT.